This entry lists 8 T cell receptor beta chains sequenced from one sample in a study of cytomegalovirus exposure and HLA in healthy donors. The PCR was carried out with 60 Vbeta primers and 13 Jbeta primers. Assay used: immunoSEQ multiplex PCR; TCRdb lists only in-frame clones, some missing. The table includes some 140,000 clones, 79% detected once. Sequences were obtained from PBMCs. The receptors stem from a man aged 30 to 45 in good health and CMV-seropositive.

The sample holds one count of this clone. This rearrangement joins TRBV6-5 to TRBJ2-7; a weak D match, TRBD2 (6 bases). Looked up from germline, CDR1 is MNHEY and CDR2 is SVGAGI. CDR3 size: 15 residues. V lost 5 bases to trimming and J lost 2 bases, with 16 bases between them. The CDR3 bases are TGTGCCAGCAGTCGCCGGGCGGGGTCGACCTACGAGCAGTACTTC. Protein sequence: CASSRRAGSTYEQYF.

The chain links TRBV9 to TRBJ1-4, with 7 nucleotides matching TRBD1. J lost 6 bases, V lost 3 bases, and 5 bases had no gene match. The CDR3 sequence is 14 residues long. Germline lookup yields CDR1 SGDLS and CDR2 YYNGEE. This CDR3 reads CASSEGASYEKLFF. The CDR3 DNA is TGTGCCAGCAGCGAGGGGGCCTCTTATGAAAAACTGTTTTTT.

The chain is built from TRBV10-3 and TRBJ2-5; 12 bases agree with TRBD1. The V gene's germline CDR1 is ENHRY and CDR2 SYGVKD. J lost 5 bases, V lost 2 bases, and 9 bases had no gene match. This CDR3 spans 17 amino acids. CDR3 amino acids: CAISEPLGQGARETQYF. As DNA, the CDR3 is TGTGCCATCAGTGAGCCCCTGGGACAGGGGGCGAGGGAGACCCAGTACTTC.

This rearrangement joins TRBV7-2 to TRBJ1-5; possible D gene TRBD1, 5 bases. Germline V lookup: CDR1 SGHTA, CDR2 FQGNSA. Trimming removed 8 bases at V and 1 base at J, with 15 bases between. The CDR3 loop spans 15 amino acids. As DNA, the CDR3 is TGTGCCAGCGCCCGGGTATCAGGGAGCAATCAGCCCCAGCATTTT. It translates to CASARVSGSNQPQHF.

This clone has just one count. CDR3 sequence: CASSQMGSSEETQYF. The DNA for the CDR3 is TGTGCCAGCAGCCAAATGGGTTCTAGCGAGGAGACCCAGTACTTC. The gene calls are TRBV7-9 and TRBJ2-5; D is perhaps TRBD2 (6 bases). Germline V CDR1 and CDR2: SEHNR, FQNEAQ (reference sequence). CDR3 length: 15 amino acids. Between the trimmed V and J ends, which lost 5 bases and 5 bases, there was a span of 18 bases. Variable domain in full (rest from reference TRBV7-9 and TRBJ2-5): DTGVSQNPRHKITKRGQNVTFRCDPISEHNRLYWYRQTLGQGPEFLTYFQNEAQLEKSRLLSDRFSAERPKGSFSTLEIQRTEQGDSAMYLCASSQMGSSEETQYFGPGTRLLVL.

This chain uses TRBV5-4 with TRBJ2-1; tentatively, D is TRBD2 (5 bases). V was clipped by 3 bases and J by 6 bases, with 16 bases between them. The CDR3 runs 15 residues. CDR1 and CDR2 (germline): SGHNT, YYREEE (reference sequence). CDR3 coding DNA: TGTGCCAGCAGCTCAGGAGGAACCTACTCCAATGAGCAGTTCTTC. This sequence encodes CASSSGGTYSNEQFF.

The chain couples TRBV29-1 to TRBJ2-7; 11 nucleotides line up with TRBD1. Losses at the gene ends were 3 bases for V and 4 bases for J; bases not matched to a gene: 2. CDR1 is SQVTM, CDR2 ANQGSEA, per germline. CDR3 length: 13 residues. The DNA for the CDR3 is TGCAGCGTTGACGGACAGGGGGCTTACGAGCAGTACTTC. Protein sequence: CSVDGQGAYEQYF.

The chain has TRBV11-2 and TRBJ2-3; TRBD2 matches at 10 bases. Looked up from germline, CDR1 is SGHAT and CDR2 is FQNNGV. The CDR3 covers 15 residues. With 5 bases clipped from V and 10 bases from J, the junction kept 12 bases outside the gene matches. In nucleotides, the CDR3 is TGTGCCAGCAGCCTCAGGGGTCTAGCGGGAGAGTCGCAGTATTTT. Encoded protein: CASSLRGLAGESQYF.